This TCR beta chain was captured in a study of blood T cell repertoires in COVID-19 (dated by TCRdb to 2018 to 2021). Regarding the research as a whole: Collaborator samples came from the United States, Italy and Spain and covered acute and convalescent phases of COVID-19. The material from the prospective study consisted of cDNA or gDNA derived from T cells, B-cell-depleted T cells, or PBMCs. The dataset comprised deeply sampled blood TCRbeta repertoires from subjects exposed to, actively infected with, or recovered from COVID-19. A freely available public database, intended as a resource for researchers studying the immune response to SARS-CoV-2, is where the repertoires were released. Samples were obtained from the ongoing ImmuneRACE study (first 160 participants) and from over a thousand subjects provided by 6 global collaborators. The sample metadata nearly always contained a de-identified subject ID, COVID-19 status, age in years and sex. HLA class I and class II types, where available, came from metadata supplied by the sample provider rather than from assay-based typing.

Overall study results and their limits: The quantity of clinical and demographic metadata differed by source and by participant and was supplied without curation.

As for this clone: The specificity of this receptor is unknown. Within one base of it there is no much larger clone, and no base qualities were kept.

Each collaborating institution followed its own protocols to collect whole blood in K2EDTA tubes. For TCRbeta analysis, collaborator samples were shipped as frozen whole blood, as isolated PBMCs, or as DNA extracted from either sample type. TCRbeta CDR3 regions were amplified from genomic DNA using the immunoSEQ Assay, a bias-controlled multiplex PCR. Processing in the source paper ran as follows. The number of nucleated cells in each sample was estimated from the amplification of reference gene primers within the assay. To quantify the absolute abundance of each unique TCRbeta CDR3 rearrangement, sequence reads were collapsed and filtered. For each sample, productive Simpson clonality was calculated by taking the square root of Simpson's diversity index across productive rearrangements. Here the immuneACCESS table is served through TCRdb, limited to in-frame sequences with V and J called. Missing clones are a known gap in these copies; in checked studies unresolved V genes cover under half, and the rest lacks a known reason. V, J and clone size derive from that table, while D and trimming were established from the DNA sequence. Recorded for this sample are fewer than 15,000 clones; approximately 91% of them occurred a single time. Clones ranked in the top ten supply less than 15% of the sample.

The germline V gene sets CDR1 to SGDLS and CDR2 to YYNGEE. V and J are trimmed by 3 bases and 6 bases, and the gene matches miss 24 bases of the junction. From its cysteine to its phenylalanine, the CDR3 spans 20 amino acids. Only the CDR3 part of the read is kept: 60 bases, read in frame from the first base. The sample comprised peripheral blood. This sequence originates from a human donor in a cohort sampled during active COVID-19. The sequence is built from TRBV9 and TRBJ1-2; TRBD1 agrees with 9 junctional bases. For the CDR3, the sequence is CASSEPELKIDRDRVHGYTF. The DNA sequence is TGTGCCAGCAGCGAGCCGGAACTCAAAATAGACCGGGACAGGGTCCATGGCTACACCTTC. Full variable domain (CDR3 extended with the reference TRBV9 and TRBJ1-2 proteins): DSGVTQTPKHLITATGQRVTLRCSPRSGDLSVYWYQQSLDQGLQFLIQYYNGEERAKGNILERFSAQQFPDLHSELNLSSLELGDSALYFCASSEPELKIDRDRVHGYTFGSGTRLTVV.